These T cell receptor beta chains were read from a single sample in a study of read filtering for tumor transcriptome and immune sequencing. TCRdb independently ran MiXCR on the reads; one entry per CDR3 protein. The table has 45,000 to 50,000 distinct CDR3 sequences, 10% to 15% seen once. Sequencing was performed on a population of CD138-negative cells sorted from bone marrow. These receptors originate from a donor aged 40 or older with multiple myeloma. Both conserved end residues are part of each CDR3. Each record gives: V gene, J gene, D gene, clone size, CDR3 DNA, CDR3 protein. The D gene is left open where the match is weak. Each size is once, few, many or a size class.

TRBV6-6,TRBJ2-3,TRBD2,many,TGTGCCAGCAGTTTCACGGGGGGTGGCACAGATACGCAGTATTTT,CASSFTGGGTDTQYF
TRBV11-3,TRBJ1-1,NA,many,TGTGCCAGCAGCCCGGGAGAGTTGGGAATGAACACTGAAGCTTTCTTT,CASSPGELGMNTEAFF
TRBV20-1,TRBJ2-1,TRBD2,many,TGCAGTGCGGGAGCTAGCGGGAGCTCCAATGAGCAGTTCTTC,CSAGASGSSNEQFF
TRBV7-8,TRBJ1-1,NA,many,TGTGCCAGCAGCTCCCAATTGAACACTGAAGCTTTCTTT,CASSSQLNTEAFF
TRBV7-3,TRBJ2-1,TRBD2,many,TGTGCCAGCAGCTTAACCTCCGGACTAGCGGGAGGTGATGAGCAGTTCTTC,CASSLTSGLAGGDEQFF
TRBV7-2,TRBJ1-1,NA,many,TGTGCCAGCAGCTTAGGCAGGGGCTATAACACTGAAGCTTTCTTT,CASSLGRGYNTEAFF
TRBV9,TRBJ2-3,TRBD1,many,TGTGCCAGCAGCGTAGTGGCGACAGGGGGGAGGACAGATACGCAGTATTTT,CASSVVATGGRTDTQYF
TRBV4-3,TRBJ1-2,NA,many,TGCGCCAGCAGCCAGTATAAAGATAGTCTCTATGGCTACACCTTC,CASSQYKDSLYGYTF
TRBV7-9,TRBJ2-5,NA,many,TGTGCCAGCAGTCTAAATACAGGGGAGACCCAGTACTTC,CASSLNTGETQYF
TRBV15,TRBJ2-1,NA,many,TGTGCCACCAGCAGGCTCGCGGGGAGCTCCCACAATGAGCAGTTCTTC,CATSRLAGSSHNEQFF
TRBV4-3,TRBJ2-7,TRBD2,many,TGCGCCAGCACCCCGGGACTAGCGGGGAACTACGAGCAGTACTTC,CASTPGLAGNYEQYF
TRBV18,TRBJ1-1,NA,many,TGTGCCAGCTCACCAGATATGGCAGGGCCTGAAGCTTTCTTT,CASSPDMAGPEAFF